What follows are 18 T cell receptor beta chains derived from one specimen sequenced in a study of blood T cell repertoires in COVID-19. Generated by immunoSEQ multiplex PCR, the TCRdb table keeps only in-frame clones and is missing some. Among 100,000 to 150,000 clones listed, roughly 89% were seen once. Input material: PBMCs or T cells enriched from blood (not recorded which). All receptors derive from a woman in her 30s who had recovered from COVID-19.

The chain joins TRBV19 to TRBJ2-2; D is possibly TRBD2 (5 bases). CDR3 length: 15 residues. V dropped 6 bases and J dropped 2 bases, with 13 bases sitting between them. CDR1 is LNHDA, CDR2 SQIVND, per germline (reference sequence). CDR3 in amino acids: CASREGAPNTGELFF. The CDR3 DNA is TGTGCCAGTAGAGAGGGAGCACCCAACACCGGGGAGCTGTTTTTT.

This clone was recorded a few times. DNA of the CDR3: TGTGCCAGCAGCTTATCCCGATTGCGCTCCTACAATGAGCAGTTCTTC. Its protein is CASSLSRLRSYNEQFF. The chain is built from TRBV7-2 and TRBJ2-1; D is undetermined. Trimming left V 2 bases short and J 0 bases short, with 11 bases between. The CDR3 is 16 residues long. Germline V gene lookup returns CDR1 SGHTA and CDR2 FQGNSA.

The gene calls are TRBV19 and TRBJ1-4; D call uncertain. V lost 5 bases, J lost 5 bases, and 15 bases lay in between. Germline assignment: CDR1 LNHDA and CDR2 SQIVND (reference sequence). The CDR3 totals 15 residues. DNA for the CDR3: TGTGCCAGTAGTGCCATGTTTAACGGGAATGAAAAACTGTTTTTT. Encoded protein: CASSAMFNGNEKLFF.

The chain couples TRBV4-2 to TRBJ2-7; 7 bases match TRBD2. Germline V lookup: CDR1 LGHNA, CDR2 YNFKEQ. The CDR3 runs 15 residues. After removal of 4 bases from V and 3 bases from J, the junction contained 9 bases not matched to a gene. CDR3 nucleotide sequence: TGTGCCAGCAGCCGTTCGGCGGGGGTGAGCTACGAGCAGTACTTC. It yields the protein CASSRSAGVSYEQYF.

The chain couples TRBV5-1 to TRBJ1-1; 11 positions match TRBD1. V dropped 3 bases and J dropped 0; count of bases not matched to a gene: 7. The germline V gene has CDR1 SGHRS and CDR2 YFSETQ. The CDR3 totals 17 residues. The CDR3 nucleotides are TGCGCCAGCAGCTCCCGGGACAGGGGGTGGATGAACACTGAAGCTTTCTTT. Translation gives CASSSRDRGWMNTEAFF.

The DNA for the CDR3 is TGTGCCAGCAGCCAACAGTCAATAAAAGCGGGAGGCTCCTACAATGAGCAGTTCTTC. Amino acid sequence: CASSQQSIKAGGSYNEQFF. This chain uses TRBV4-2 with TRBJ2-1, with 9 bases that match TRBD2. Germline CDR1 reads LGHNA; CDR2 reads YNFKEQ. CDR3 length: 19 amino acids. V lost 2 bases and J lost 0; bases outside the gene matches: 11.

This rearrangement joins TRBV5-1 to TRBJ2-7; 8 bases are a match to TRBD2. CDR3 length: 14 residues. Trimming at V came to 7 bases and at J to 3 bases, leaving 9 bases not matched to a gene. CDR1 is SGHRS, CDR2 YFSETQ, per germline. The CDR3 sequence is CASSRGREDYEQYF. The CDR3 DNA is TGCGCCAGCTCACGGGGGCGGGAGGACTACGAGCAGTACTTC.

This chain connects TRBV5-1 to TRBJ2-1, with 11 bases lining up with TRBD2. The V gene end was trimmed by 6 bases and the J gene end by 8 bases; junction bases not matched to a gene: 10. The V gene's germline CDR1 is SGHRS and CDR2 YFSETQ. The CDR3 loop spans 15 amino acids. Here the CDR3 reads CASTPIAGGGYEQFF. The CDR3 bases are TGCGCCAGCACCCCTATAGCGGGAGGGGGGTATGAGCAGTTCTTC.

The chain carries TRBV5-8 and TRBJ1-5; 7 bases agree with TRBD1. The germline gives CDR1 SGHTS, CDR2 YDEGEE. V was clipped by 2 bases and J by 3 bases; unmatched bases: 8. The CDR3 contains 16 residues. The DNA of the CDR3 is TGTGCCAGCAGCTTCGTAACAGGGGCCCCCAATCAGCCCCAGCATTTT. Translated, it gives CASSFVTGAPNQPQHF.

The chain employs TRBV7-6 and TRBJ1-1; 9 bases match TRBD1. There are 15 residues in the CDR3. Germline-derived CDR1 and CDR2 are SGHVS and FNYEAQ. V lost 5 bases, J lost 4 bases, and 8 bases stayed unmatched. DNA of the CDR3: TGTGCCAGCAGCCCGGGACAGGGAGGTGGCACTGAAGCTTTCTTT. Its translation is CASSPGQGGGTEAFF.

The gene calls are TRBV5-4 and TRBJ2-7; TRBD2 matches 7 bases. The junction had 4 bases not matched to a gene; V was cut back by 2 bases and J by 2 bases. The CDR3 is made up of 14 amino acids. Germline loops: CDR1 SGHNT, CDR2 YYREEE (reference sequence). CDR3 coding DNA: TGTGCCAGCAGCTTCGGGACTACAGCCTACGAGCAGTACTTC. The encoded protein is CASSFGTTAYEQYF.

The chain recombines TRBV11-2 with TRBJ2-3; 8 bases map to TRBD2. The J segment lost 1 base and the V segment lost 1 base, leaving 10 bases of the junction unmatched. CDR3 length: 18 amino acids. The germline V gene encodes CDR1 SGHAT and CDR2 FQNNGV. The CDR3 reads CASSLGVGAGAGTDTQYF. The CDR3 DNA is TGTGCCAGCAGCTTAGGGGTGGGAGCGGGAGCAGGCACAGATACGCAGTATTTT.

CDR3 in amino acids: CASSSPRDGGDYGYTF. The CDR3 DNA follows: TGTGCCAGCAGCTCCCCCCGGGACGGGGGGGACTATGGCTACACCTTC. This chain connects TRBV7-2 to TRBJ1-2; D is perhaps TRBD1 (5 bases). V was pared by 4 bases and J by 3 bases, with 18 bases between. The germline gives CDR1 SGHTA, CDR2 FQGNSA. CDR3 size: 16 residues.

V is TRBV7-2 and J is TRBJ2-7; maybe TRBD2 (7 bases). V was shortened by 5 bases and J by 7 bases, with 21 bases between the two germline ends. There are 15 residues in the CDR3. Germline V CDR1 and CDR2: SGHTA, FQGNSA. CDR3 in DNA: TGTGCCAGCAGCCCCCTGCTAGGGGGGGCTCGGGAGCAGTACTTC. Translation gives CASSPLLGGAREQYF.

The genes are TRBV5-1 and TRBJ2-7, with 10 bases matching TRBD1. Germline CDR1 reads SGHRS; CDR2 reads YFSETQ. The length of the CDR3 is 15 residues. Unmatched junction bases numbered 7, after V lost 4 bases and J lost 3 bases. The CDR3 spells CASSARDRGIYEQYF. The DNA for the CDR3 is TGCGCCAGCAGCGCCCGGGACAGGGGAATCTACGAGCAGTACTTC.

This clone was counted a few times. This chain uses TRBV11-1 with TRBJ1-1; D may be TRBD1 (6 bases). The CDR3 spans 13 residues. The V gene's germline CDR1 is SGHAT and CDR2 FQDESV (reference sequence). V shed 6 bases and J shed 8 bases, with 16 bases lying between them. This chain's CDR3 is CASSHKGGTEAFF. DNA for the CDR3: TGTGCCAGCAGTCACAAGGGGGGGACCGAAGCTTTCTTT.

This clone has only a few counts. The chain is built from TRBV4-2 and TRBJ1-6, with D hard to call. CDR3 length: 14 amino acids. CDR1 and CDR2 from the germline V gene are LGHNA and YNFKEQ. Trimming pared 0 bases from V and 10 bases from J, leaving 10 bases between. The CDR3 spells CASSQDEEESPLHF. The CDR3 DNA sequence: TGTGCCAGCAGCCAAGATGAGGAGGAATCACCCCTCCACTTT.

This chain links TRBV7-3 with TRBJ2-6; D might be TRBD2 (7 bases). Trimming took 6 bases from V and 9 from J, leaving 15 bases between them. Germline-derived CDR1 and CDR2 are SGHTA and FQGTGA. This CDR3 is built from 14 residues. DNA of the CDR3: TGTGCCAGCAGTCCCGGGGGGCGGTACAACGTCCTGACTTTC. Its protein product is CASSPGGRYNVLTF.